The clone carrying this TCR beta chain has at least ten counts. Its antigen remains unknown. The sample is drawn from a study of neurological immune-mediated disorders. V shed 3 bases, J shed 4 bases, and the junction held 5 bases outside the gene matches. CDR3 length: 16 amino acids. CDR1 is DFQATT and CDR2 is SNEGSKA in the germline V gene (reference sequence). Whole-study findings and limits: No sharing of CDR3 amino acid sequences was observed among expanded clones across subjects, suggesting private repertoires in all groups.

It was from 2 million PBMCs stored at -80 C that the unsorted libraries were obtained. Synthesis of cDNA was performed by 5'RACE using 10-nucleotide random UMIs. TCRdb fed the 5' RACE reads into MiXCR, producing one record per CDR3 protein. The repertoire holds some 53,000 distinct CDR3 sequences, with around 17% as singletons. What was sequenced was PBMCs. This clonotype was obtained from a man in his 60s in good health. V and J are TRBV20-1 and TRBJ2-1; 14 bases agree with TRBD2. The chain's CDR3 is CSARGTSGSRYNEQFF. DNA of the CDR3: TGCAGTGCTAGGGGGACTAGCGGGAGTAGGTACAATGAGCAGTTCTTC.